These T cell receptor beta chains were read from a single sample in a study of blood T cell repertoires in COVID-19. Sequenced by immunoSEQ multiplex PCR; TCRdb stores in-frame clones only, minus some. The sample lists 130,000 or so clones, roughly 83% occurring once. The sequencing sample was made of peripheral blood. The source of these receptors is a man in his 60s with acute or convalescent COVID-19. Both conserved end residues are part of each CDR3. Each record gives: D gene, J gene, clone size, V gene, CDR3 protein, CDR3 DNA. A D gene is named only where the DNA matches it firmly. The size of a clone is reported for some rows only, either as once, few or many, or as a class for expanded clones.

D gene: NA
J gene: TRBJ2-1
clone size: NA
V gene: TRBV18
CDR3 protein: CASSFSGNIFEQFF
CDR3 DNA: TGTGCCAGCTCATTTTCGGGGAATATTTTTGAGCAGTTCTTC

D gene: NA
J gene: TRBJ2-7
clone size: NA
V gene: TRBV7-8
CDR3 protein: CASSLVPGAGVAYEQYF
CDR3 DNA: TGTGCCAGCAGCTTAGTACCCGGGGCAGGGGTAGCCTACGAGCAGTACTTC

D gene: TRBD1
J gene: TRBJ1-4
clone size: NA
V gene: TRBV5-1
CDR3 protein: CASSSRTGGATNEKLFF
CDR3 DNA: TGCGCCAGCAGCTCAAGGACAGGGGGCGCAACTAATGAAAAACTGTTTTTT

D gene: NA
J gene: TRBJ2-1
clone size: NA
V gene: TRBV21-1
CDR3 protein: CASSSLGRFSYNEQFF
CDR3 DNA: TGTGCCAGCAGCTCTCTGGGGAGATTCTCCTACAATGAGCAGTTCTTC

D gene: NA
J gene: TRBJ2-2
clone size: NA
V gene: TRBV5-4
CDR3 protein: CASSTDSTGELFF
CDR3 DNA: TGTGCCAGCAGCACGGACAGTACCGGGGAGCTGTTTTTT

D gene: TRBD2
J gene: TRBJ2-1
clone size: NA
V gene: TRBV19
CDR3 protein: CASKGLAGGLYNEQFF
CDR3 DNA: TGTGCCAGTAAGGGGTTAGCGGGGGGACTATACAATGAGCAGTTCTTC

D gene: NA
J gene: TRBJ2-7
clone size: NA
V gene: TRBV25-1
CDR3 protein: CASIEHSYEQYF
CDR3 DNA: TGTGCCAGCATCGAACATTCCTACGAGCAGTACTTC

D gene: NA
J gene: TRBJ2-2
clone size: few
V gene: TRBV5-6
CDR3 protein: CASSLREPGELFF
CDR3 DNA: TGTGCCAGCAGCTTGAGGGAGCCCGGGGAGCTGTTTTTT

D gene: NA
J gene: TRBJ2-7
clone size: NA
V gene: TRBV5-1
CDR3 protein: CASRLGQGTSSYEQYF
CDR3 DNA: TGCGCCAGCAGACTAGGACAGGGGACTAGCTCCTACGAGCAGTACTTC

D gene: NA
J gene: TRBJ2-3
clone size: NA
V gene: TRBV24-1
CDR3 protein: CATTDTDTQYF
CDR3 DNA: TGTGCCACCACAGACACAGATACGCAGTATTTT